This TCR beta chain appears in the sequencing data of a study of memory CD4+ T cells and cytomegalovirus serostatus. Study-wide findings and caveats: Suggested: most of the CMV-linked TCR signature lies in CD4+ memory cells.

There are 15 residues in the CDR3. Germline loops: CDR1 SGHVS, CDR2 FQNEAQ. J lost 6 bases, V lost 8 bases, and 11 bases had no gene match. In the case of this clone: What it binds is not known.

Single viable CD3+CD4+CD8-CD45RO+ cells were sorted as the memory CD4+ T cells. Clones were read by immunoSEQ multiplex PCR, and TCRdb kept only the in-frame ones, dropping some. The data show approximately 51,000 clones, around 74% seen once. The chain uses TRBV7-8 and TRBJ2-1; TRBD2 matches 9 bases. The TCR sequence derives from an adult in good health and CMV-seropositive. The sequenced material came from memory CD4+ T cells from blood. The CDR3 nucleotides are TGTGCCAGCCGGGCGGGGGGGCCACACACCAATGAGCAGTTCTTC. Protein sequence: CASRAGGPHTNEQFF.